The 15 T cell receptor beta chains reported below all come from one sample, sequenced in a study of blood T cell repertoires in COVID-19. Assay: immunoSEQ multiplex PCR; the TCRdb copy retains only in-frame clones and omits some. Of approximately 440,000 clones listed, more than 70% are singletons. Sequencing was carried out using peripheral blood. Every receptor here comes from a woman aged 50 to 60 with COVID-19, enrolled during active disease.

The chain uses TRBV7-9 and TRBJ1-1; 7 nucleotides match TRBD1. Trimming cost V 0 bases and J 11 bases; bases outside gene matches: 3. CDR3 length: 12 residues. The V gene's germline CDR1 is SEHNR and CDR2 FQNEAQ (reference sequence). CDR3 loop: CASSLASRGAFF. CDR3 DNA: TGTGCCAGCAGCTTAGCGAGCAGGGGGGCTTTCTTT.

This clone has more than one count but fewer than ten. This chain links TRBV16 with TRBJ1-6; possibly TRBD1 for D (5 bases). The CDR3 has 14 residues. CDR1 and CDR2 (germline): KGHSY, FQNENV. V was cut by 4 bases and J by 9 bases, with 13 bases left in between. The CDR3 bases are TGTGCCAGCAGCCGTCAGGGTCGCACTTCACCCCTCCACTTT. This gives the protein CASSRQGRTSPLHF. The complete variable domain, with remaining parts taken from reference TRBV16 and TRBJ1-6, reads GEEVAQTPKHLVRGEGQKAKLYCAPIKGHSYVFWYQQVLKNEFKFLISFQNENVFDETGMPKERFSAKCLPNSPCSLEIQATKLEDSAVYFCASSRQGRTSPLHFGNGTRLTVT.

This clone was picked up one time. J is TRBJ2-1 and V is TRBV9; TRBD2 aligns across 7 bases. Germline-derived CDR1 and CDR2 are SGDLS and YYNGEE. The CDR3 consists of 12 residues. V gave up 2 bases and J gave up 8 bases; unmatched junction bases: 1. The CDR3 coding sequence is TGTGCCAGCAGCGTGGGGGGGTATGAGCAGTTCTTC. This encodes CASSVGGYEQFF. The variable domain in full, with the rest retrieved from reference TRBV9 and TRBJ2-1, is DSGVTQTPKHLITATGQRVTLRCSPRSGDLSVYWYQQSLDQGLQFLIQYYNGEERAKGNILERFSAQQFPDLHSELNLSSLELGDSALYFCASSVGGYEQFFGPGTRLTVL.

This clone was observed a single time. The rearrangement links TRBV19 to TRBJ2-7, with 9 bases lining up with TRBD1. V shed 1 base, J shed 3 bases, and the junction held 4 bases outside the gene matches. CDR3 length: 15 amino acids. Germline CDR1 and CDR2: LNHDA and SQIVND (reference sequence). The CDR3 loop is CASSIGGTGYYEQYF. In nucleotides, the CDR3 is TGTGCCAGTAGTATAGGCGGGACAGGGTACTACGAGCAGTACTTC.

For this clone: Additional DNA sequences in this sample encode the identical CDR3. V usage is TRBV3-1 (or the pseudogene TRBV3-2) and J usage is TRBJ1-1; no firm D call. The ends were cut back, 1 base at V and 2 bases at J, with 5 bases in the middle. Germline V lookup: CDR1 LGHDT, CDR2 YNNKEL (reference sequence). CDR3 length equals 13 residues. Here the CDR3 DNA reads TGTGCCAGCAGCCAAGGGCCAAACACTGAAGCTTTCTTT. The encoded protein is CASSQGPNTEAFF.

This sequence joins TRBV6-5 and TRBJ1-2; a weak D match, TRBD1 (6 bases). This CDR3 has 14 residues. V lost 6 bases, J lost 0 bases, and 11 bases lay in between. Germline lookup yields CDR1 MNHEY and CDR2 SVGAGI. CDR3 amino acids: CASSAGAANYGYTF. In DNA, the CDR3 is TGTGCCAGCAGCGCAGGGGCCGCTAACTATGGCTACACCTTC.

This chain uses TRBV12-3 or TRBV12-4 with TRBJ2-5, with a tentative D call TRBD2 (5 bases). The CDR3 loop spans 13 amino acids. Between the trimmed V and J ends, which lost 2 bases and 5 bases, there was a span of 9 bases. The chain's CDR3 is CASSLLAPETQYF. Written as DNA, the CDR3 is TGTGCCAGCAGTTTACTAGCCCCCGAGACCCAGTACTTC.

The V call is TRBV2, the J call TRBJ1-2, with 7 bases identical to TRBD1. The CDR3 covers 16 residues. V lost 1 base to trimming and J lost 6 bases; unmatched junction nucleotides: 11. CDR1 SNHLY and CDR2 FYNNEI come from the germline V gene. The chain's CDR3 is CASSEDRGQFTNGYTF. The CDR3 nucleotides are TGTGCCAGCAGTGAAGATAGGGGACAGTTCACAAATGGCTACACCTTC.

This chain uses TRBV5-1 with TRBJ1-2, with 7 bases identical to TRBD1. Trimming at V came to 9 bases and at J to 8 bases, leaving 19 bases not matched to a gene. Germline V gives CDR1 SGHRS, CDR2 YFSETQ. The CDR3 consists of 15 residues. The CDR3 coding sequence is TGCGCCACCGCCACGTACCCGGGACAGCGCACGGGCTACACCTTC. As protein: CATATYPGQRTGYTF.

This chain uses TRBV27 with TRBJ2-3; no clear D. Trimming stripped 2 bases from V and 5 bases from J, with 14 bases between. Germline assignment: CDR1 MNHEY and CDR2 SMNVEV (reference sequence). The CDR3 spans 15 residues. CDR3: CASSLGPQLRDTQYF. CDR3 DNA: TGTGCCAGCAGTTTAGGGCCACAGCTCAGAGATACGCAGTATTTT.

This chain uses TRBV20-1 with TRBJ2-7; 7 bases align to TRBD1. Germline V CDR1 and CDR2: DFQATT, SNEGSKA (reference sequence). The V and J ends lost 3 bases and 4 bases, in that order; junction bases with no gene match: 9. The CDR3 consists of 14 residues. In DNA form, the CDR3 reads TGCAGTGCTAGTATGGTTCCACAGGGGTACGAGCAGTACTTC. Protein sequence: CSASMVPQGYEQYF.

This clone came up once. The CDR3: CASSSGQINQPQHF. The CDR3 coding sequence is TGTGCCAGCAGTTCAGGACAGATCAATCAGCCCCAGCATTTT. The chain employs TRBV27 and TRBJ1-5, with a possible D match to TRBD1 (6 bases). CDR3 length: 14 amino acids. The germline CDR1 and CDR2 sequences are MNHEY and SMNVEV (reference sequence). V lost 4 bases and J lost 3, with 10 bases in between.

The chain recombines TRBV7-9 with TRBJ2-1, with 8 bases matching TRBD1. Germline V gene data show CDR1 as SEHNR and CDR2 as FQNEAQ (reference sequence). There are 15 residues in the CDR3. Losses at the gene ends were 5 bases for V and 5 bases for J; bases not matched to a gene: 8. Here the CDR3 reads CASSITGGNDNEQFF. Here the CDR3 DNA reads TGTGCCAGCAGCATAACAGGGGGTAACGACAATGAGCAGTTCTTC.

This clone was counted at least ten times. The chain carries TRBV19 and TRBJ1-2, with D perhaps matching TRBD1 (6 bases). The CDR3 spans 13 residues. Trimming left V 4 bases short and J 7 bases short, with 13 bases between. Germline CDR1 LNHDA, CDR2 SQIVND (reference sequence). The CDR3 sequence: CASSTTTGTGYTF. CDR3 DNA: TGTGCCAGTAGTACGACCACAGGGACTGGCTACACCTTC. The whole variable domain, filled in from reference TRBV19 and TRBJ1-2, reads DGGITQSPKYLFRKEGQNVTLSCEQNLNHDAMYWYRQDPGQGLRLIYYSQIVNDFQKGDIAEGYSVSREKKESFPLTVTSAQKNPTAFYLCASSTTTGTGYTFGSGTRLTVV.

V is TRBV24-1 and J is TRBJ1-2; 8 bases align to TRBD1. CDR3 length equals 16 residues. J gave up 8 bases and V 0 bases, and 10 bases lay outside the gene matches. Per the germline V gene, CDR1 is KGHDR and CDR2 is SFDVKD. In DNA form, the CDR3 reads TGTGCCACCAGTGATTTGCACGACAGGGGAATAGAAGGCTACACCTTC. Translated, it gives CATSDLHDRGIEGYTF.